Each of the 11 T cell receptor beta chains below was sequenced from the same sample in a study of blood T cell repertoires in COVID-19. Clones were read by immunoSEQ multiplex PCR, and TCRdb kept only the in-frame ones, dropping some. The repertoire holds over 200,000 clones, with 70% to 85% as singletons. The sequencing input was PBMCs or T cells enriched from blood (not recorded which). The receptors here all came from a man aged 60 to 69 who had recovered from COVID-19.

This clone has just one count. The gene calls are TRBV11-2 and TRBJ1-1; 7 positions agree with TRBD1. The junction had 3 bases not matched to a gene; V was cut back by 4 bases and J by 7 bases. CDR3 length equals 12 residues. Germline V gene data show CDR1 as SGHAT and CDR2 as FQNNGV. CDR3 residues: CASSSGQIEAFF. The CDR3 DNA reads as TGTGCCAGCAGCTCGGGACAGATTGAAGCTTTCTTT.

The rearrangement uses TRBV10-2 and TRBJ2-3, with 12 bases fitting TRBD2. This CDR3 spans 16 amino acids. V lost 2 bases and J lost 6; bases outside the gene matches: 6. CDR1 WSHSY and CDR2 SAAADI come from the germline V gene. The CDR3 sequence is CASSESLAGGPDTQYF. The CDR3 DNA sequence: TGCGCCAGCAGTGAGAGTCTAGCGGGGGGGCCGGATACGCAGTATTTT.

The rearrangement links TRBV19 to TRBJ1-5; D ambiguous. The CDR3 contains 13 residues. Trimming shortened V by 3 bases and J by 7 bases, and 10 bases separated the two germline ends. Germline V CDR1 and CDR2: LNHDA, SQIVND (reference sequence). CDR3 in DNA: TGTGCCAGTAGTATTATTCCTGGCCAGCCCCAGCATTTT. It codes for CASSIIPGQPQHF.

This sequence joins TRBV3-1 (or the pseudogene TRBV3-2) and TRBJ1-1, with no clear D. Germline V CDR1 and CDR2: LGHDT, YNNKEL (reference sequence). The CDR3 length is 14 residues. V was shortened by 4 bases and J by 1 base, with 10 bases between the two germline ends. This chain's CDR3 is CASSLRETNTEAFF. In nucleotides, the CDR3 is TGTGCCAGCAGCCTCCGGGAAACGAACACTGAAGCTTTCTTT.

The rearrangement links TRBV11-3 to TRBJ2-7, with TRBD2 identical over 8 bases. This CDR3 has 13 residues. V trimming: 4 bases; J trimming: 7 bases; junction bases outside the gene matches: 6. Per germline, CDR1 SGHNT and CDR2 YENEEA. The DNA of the CDR3 is TGTGCCAGCAGCTCGGGGGGGGGCCTAGAGCAGTACTTC. As protein: CASSSGGGLEQYF.

The chain recombines TRBV10-3 with TRBJ1-1; 12 positions match TRBD1. The junction had 8 bases not matched to a gene; V was cut back by 8 bases and J by 1 base. The CDR3 runs 16 residues. Germline V gene lookup returns CDR1 ENHRY and CDR2 SYGVKD. The chain's CDR3 is CAIGPGQGAPNTEAFF. The CDR3 nucleotides read TGTGCCATCGGCCCGGGACAGGGGGCGCCGAACACTGAAGCTTTCTTT.

The chain links TRBV4-1 to TRBJ1-2; D is perhaps TRBD1 (5 bases). This CDR3 is 15 amino acids long. The V gene's germline CDR1 is MGHRA and CDR2 YSYEKL. Trimming cost V 10 bases and J 2 bases, with 20 bases left between them. The CDR3 loop is CAIPQGRQENYGYTF. For the CDR3, the DNA is TGCGCCATCCCCCAGGGTCGGCAGGAAAACTATGGCTACACCTTC.

Written as DNA, the CDR3 is TGTGCCAGTAGTAGCCAGGGATATAGCAATCAGCCCCAGCATTTT. The encoded protein is CASSSQGYSNQPQHF. The chain employs TRBV19 and TRBJ1-5, with D perhaps TRBD1 (5 bases). Germline CDR1 and CDR2: LNHDA and SQIVND (reference sequence). The CDR3 loop spans 15 amino acids. V shed 4 bases and J shed 0 bases, with 10 bases lying between them.

The chain links TRBV10-3 to TRBJ1-2, with TRBD1 identical over 7 bases. The CDR3 length is 13 residues. CDR1 and CDR2 from the germline V gene are ENHRY and SYGVKD. V shed 4 bases, J shed 4 bases, and the junction held 3 bases outside the gene matches. The DNA of the CDR3 is TGTGCCATCAGTGCTAACAGGGGCTATGGCTACACCTTC. As protein: CAISANRGYGYTF.

The gene calls are TRBV7-8 and TRBJ2-1, with D uncertain. Trimming pared 5 bases from V and 7 bases from J, leaving 6 bases between. The CDR3 is 11 amino acids. CDR1 and CDR2 (germline): SGHVS, FQNEAQ. CDR3 bases: TGTGCCAGCAGCCCCAGAAATGAGCAGTTCTTC. This sequence encodes CASSPRNEQFF.

This clone occurred once. The chain links TRBV11-2 to TRBJ2-3, with TRBD1 as a possible D gene (7 bases). The germline CDR1 and CDR2 sequences are SGHAT and FQNNGV. V lost 6 bases and J 5 bases, leaving 18 bases between the germline ends. This CDR3 contains 15 residues. DNA for the CDR3: TGTGCCAGCAGACCAGGGGGGCTAGCCGAAGATACGCAGTATTTT. Amino acids: CASRPGGLAEDTQYF.